One TCR beta chain is described in this entry. Here immunoSEQ multiplex PCR was the method, and the copy in TCRdb shows in-frame clones only, minus some. The top ten clones hold about 8.9% of a sample with 25,000 to 30,000 clones, 85% to 90% of them seen once. This sample was taken from a study of PD-1 and CTLA-4 blockade in melanoma. The CDR3 has 18 residues. Germline-derived CDR1 and CDR2 are SEHNR and FQNEAQ (reference sequence). The trim removed 2 bases at V and 3 bases at J, leaving 8 bases unmatched. The source material was CD8+ T cells from peripheral blood, sampled before anti-PD-1 treatment. This clonotype was sampled from a human donor with melanoma. V and J are TRBV7-9 and TRBJ1-3; 12 positions match TRBD1. CDR3 amino acids: CASSLRPGQGADGNTIYF. The DNA of the CDR3 is TGTGCCAGCAGCTTAAGACCGGGACAGGGGGCGGATGGAAACACCATATATTTT. The full variable domain, rest sourced from reference TRBV7-9 and TRBJ1-3, is DTGVSQNPRHKITKRGQNVTFRCDPISEHNRLYWYRQTLGQGPEFLTYFQNEAQLEKSRLLSDRFSAERPKGSFSTLEIQRTEQGDSAMYLCASSLRPGQGADGNTIYFGEGSWLTVV.